The 11 T cell receptor beta chains reported below all come from one sample, sequenced in a study of OX40 agonist ivuxolimab in advanced cancers. Clones were read by immunoSEQ multiplex PCR, and TCRdb kept only the in-frame ones, dropping some. There are tens of thousands of clones in the sample; 90% occur only once, and 1.5% to 2% lies in the top ten. This material consisted of CD4+ or CD8+ T cells sorted from blood, taken in a trial of the OX40 agonist ivuxolimab. These receptors originate from an adult with an advanced solid tumor such as melanoma, head and neck, liver or kidney cancer.

The chain has TRBV10-3 and TRBJ2-7, with D possibly TRBD2 on 5 matching bases. The V and J ends lost 4 bases and 4 bases respectively, with 17 bases between them. The length of the CDR3 is 15 residues. Germline V gives CDR1 ENHRY, CDR2 SYGVKD. CDR3 sequence reads: CAISGVPGTSYEQYF. For the CDR3, the DNA is TGTGCCATCAGTGGGGTACCGGGAACGTCTTACGAGCAGTACTTC.

The rearrangement uses TRBV5-1 and TRBJ2-1, with 11 positions matching TRBD2. V gave up 1 base and J gave up 6 bases; unmatched junction bases: 6. CDR1 SGHRS and CDR2 YFSETQ come from the germline V gene. The CDR3 sequence is 16 residues long. The CDR3 sequence: CASSLTGLAEFNEQFF. CDR3 bases: TGCGCCAGCAGCTTGACGGGACTAGCGGAGTTCAATGAGCAGTTCTTC.

As DNA, the CDR3 is TGTGCCAGTAGTATTGGGGACATAGAGTACTTC. Translation: CASSIGDIEYF. This sequence joins TRBV19 and TRBJ2-4; tentative D call: TRBD1 (6 bases). The CDR3 is 11 residues long. CDR1 and CDR2 from the germline V gene are LNHDA and SQIVND (reference sequence). V dropped 3 bases and J dropped 14 bases, with 11 bases sitting between them.

This chain uses TRBV7-2 with TRBJ2-5, with D possibly being TRBD1 or TRBD2 (5 bases each). Germline V lookup: CDR1 SGHTA, CDR2 FQGNSA. The CDR3 sequence is 14 residues long. Trimming left V 5 bases short and J 9 bases short, with 19 bases between. DNA for the CDR3: TGTGCCAGCAGCCAGGGACGGACCAAGATGGCCCAGTACTTC. It translates to CASSQGRTKMAQYF.

The gene calls are TRBV7-2 and TRBJ2-5, with D uncertain. The CDR3 runs to 15 residues. Germline CDR1 reads SGHTA; CDR2 reads FQGNSA. The V and J ends lost 5 bases and 0 bases respectively, with 13 bases between them. CDR3 protein: CASSPMGEYQETQYF. The CDR3 region has the DNA TGTGCCAGCAGCCCCATGGGCGAGTACCAAGAGACCCAGTACTTC.

J is TRBJ1-1 and V is TRBV19; TRBD1 is a possible D gene (5 bases). The ends were cut back, 6 bases at V and 6 bases at J, with 17 bases in the middle. This CDR3 is built from 14 residues. Germline lookup yields CDR1 LNHDA and CDR2 SQIVND (reference sequence). The CDR3 sequence: CASSPREISPEAFF. CDR3 DNA: TGTGCCAGTAGCCCCAGGGAGATCTCGCCTGAAGCTTTCTTT.

As to this clone: Other DNA sequences in this sample translate to the same CDR3. The gene calls are TRBV7-3 and TRBJ2-6, with no clear D. CDR1 is SGHTA, CDR2 FQGTGA, per germline. The CDR3 runs to 15 residues. V was trimmed by 2 bases and J by 1 base, leaving 6 bases between them. The CDR3 DNA reads TGTGCCAGCAGCTTAGGATTTTCTGGGGCCAACGTCCTGACTTTC. It codes for CASSLGFSGANVLTF.

Here the CDR3 DNA reads TGTGCCAGCAGCCCGAGAGCAGGCGAGCAGTACTTC. It specifies CASSPRAGEQYF. V and J are TRBV11-3 and TRBJ2-7, with D uncertain. Germline V gives CDR1 SGHNT, CDR2 YENEEA. Trimming removed 5 bases at V and 6 bases at J, with 11 bases between. The CDR3 has 12 amino acids.

V and J are TRBV30 and TRBJ2-5; weak D call: TRBD2 (6 bases). The V end was cut by 1 base, the J end by 2 bases, with 11 bases between. The CDR3 consists of 14 residues. From germline, CDR1 is GTSNPN and CDR2 SVGIG (reference sequence). CDR3 in DNA: TGTGCCTGGAGTGGCGGGACGCCTCAAGAGACCCAGTACTTC. Translation gives CAWSGGTPQETQYF.

The chain recombines TRBV10-3 with TRBJ2-4; TRBD1 or TRBD2 may be the D gene (7 bases each). V was trimmed by 4 bases and J by 5 bases, leaving 18 bases between them. CDR1 is ENHRY, CDR2 SYGVKD, per germline. The CDR3 consists of 16 residues. CDR3 DNA: TGTGCCATCAGTGCCCGGGGAGGGGGCGACGAAAACATTCAGTACTTC. Translation gives CAISARGGGDENIQYF.

This chain joins TRBV28 and TRBJ2-3, with TRBD2 identical over 8 bases. The germline CDR1 and CDR2 sequences are MDHEN and SYDVKM. The V gene end was trimmed by 2 bases and the J gene end by 3 bases; junction bases not matched to a gene: 4. The CDR3 totals 15 residues. The chain's CDR3 is CASSLSGSRTDTQYF. For the CDR3, the DNA is TGTGCCAGCAGTTTAAGCGGGAGTAGGACAGATACGCAGTATTTT. Combining the CDR3 with reference TRBV28 and TRBJ2-3 gives the whole variable domain DVKVTQSSRYLVKRTGEKVFLECVQDMDHENMFWYRQDPGLGLRLIYFSYDVKMKEKGDIPEGYSVSREKKERFSLILESASTNQTSMYLCASSLSGSRTDTQYFGPGTRLTVL.